The sequence of this TCR beta chain was determined in a study of blood T cell repertoires in COVID-19. Measured with immunoSEQ multiplex PCR; TCRdb has only the in-frame clones, and not every one. Among more than 35,000 clones listed, roughly nine tenths were seen once. The germline V gene encodes CDR1 MNHEY and CDR2 SVGAGI. This CDR3 has 14 amino acids. The V end lost 6 bases, the J end lost 2 bases, and 12 bases lay between the germline ends. This chain links TRBV6-5 with TRBJ2-3; D is possibly TRBD2 (6 bases). The clonotype was recovered from a man between 60 and 75 years old with acute or convalescent COVID-19. The sample consisted of peripheral blood. CDR3 nucleotide sequence: TGTGCCAGCAGCCCGGGACTCTTCACAGATACGCAGTATTTT. Translating it yields CASSPGLFTDTQYF.